These 27 T cell receptor beta chains came from one sample sequenced in a study of blood T cells in healthy people across ages. Then a second PCR, running about 6 to 11 cycles, was carried out with a sample-barcoded 5' primer and a J-beta primer mix. TCRdb re-called the 5' RACE reads with MiXCR, one entry per CDR3 protein. In the table there are 850,000 to 1,000,000 distinct CDR3 sequences, 51% of which are singletons. Sequencing was done on a sample of blood. The receptor source for this set is a woman in her sixties in good health.

The rearrangement links TRBV6-6 to TRBJ2-3; D perhaps matches TRBD2 (6 bases). Trimming removed 0 bases at V and 4 bases at J, with 14 bases between. Germline lookup yields CDR1 MNHNY and CDR2 SVGAGI (reference sequence). CDR3 size: 16 residues. The CDR3 loop is CASSYSRTERADTQYF. CDR3 nucleotides: TGTGCCAGCAGTTACTCTCGGACCGAGCGGGCAGATACGCAGTATTTT.

The V gene is TRBV6-5, the J gene TRBJ2-7; a possible D gene is TRBD2 (5 bases). This CDR3 contains 14 residues. V gave up 3 bases and J gave up 11 bases, with 20 bases separating them. Germline CDR1 and CDR2: MNHEY and SVGAGI. The CDR3 nucleotides are TGTGCCAGCAGTTATGGGAGAACCCAAGGGAGCAAGTACTTC. Its protein is CASSYGRTQGSKYF.

This sequence joins TRBV7-9 and TRBJ2-5; no clear D gene. V was clipped by 2 bases and J by 2 bases, with 9 bases between them. CDR3 length equals 14 residues. The germline V gene encodes CDR1 SEHNR and CDR2 FQNEAQ (reference sequence). CDR3 residues: CASSLLGIQETQYF. The CDR3 nucleotides read TGTGCCAGCAGCTTACTGGGAATTCAAGAGACCCAGTACTTC.

This clonotype was counted between two and nine times. This rearrangement joins TRBV28 to TRBJ2-7; D gene ambiguous. V was pared by 5 bases and J by 10 bases, with 21 bases between. The CDR3 is made up of 14 amino acids. Per germline, CDR1 MDHEN and CDR2 SYDVKM. Here the CDR3 reads CASSVGKTLITQYF. The CDR3 bases are TGTGCCAGCAGTGTGGGGAAGACGCTTATAACCCAGTACTTC.

This chain connects TRBV28 to TRBJ2-1; 11 nucleotides match TRBD2. This CDR3 region has 16 residues. Losses at the gene ends were 4 bases for V and 4 bases for J; bases not matched to a gene: 6. Germline-derived CDR1 and CDR2 are MDHEN and SYDVKM. The CDR3 loop is CASSSSTSGGYNEQFF. The CDR3 nucleotides read TGTGCCAGCAGTTCCTCCACTAGCGGGGGATACAATGAGCAGTTCTTC.

The V and J genes are TRBV20-1 and TRBJ2-5, with 7 bases fitting TRBD1. The ends lost 5 bases at V and 4 bases at J; junction bases unmatched: 4. The CDR3 has 12 residues. Germline V gene lookup returns CDR1 DFQATT and CDR2 SNEGSKA (reference sequence). The CDR3 DNA sequence: TGCAGTGCTGAGGGGGCCGGAGAGACCCAGTACTTC. It encodes CSAEGAGETQYF.

The rearrangement links TRBV7-9 to TRBJ2-5; D might be TRBD1 or TRBD2, each matching 6 bases. Near its end, the DNA agrees better with TRBJ2-7, so the J call may be wrong. From germline, CDR1 is SEHNR and CDR2 FQNEAQ (reference sequence). This CDR3 is 14 amino acids long. The CDR3 spells CASSPGDQAGEQYF. The DNA of the CDR3 is TGTGCCAGCAGCCCAGGGGACCAAGCGGGCGAGCAGTACTTC.

The chain uses TRBV6-5 and TRBJ2-7, with 8 bases identical to TRBD1. The germline V gene encodes CDR1 MNHEY and CDR2 SVGAGI. The junction had 5 bases not matched to a gene; V was cut back by 2 bases and J by 2 bases. This CDR3 has 15 amino acids. CDR3 nucleotide sequence: TGTGCCAGCAGTTACCGTGGACAGGGAACCTACGAGCAGTACTTC. Its protein product is CASSYRGQGTYEQYF.

The chain recombines TRBV21-1 with TRBJ1-2; the table's D gene call, TRBD1, was not cross checked with the DNA. TRBV21-1 is classified as a pseudogene. This CDR3 has 18 residues. CDR3 amino acids: CASSMLDGKTGPIEGYTF. For the CDR3, the DNA is TGTGCCAGCAGCATGCTGGACGGGAAAACCGGGCCGATCGAGGGCTACACCTTC.

V and J are TRBV20-1 and TRBJ2-7; the match to TRBD2 covers 14 bases. J was trimmed by 2 bases and V by 1 base; bases with no gene match: 7. Germline values: CDR1 DFQATT, CDR2 SNEGSKA (reference sequence). The CDR3 covers 17 residues. The CDR3 coding sequence is TGCAGTGCTAGAGCCGGGACTAGCGGGAGAGTAACCTACGAGCAGTACTTC. Its translation is CSARAGTSGRVTYEQYF.

The rearrangement joins TRBV15 to TRBJ2-3; 12 bases map to TRBD2. The CDR3 loop spans 15 amino acids. Trimming took 1 base from V and 8 from J; bases not matched to a gene: 4. Looked up from germline, CDR1 is LNHNV and CDR2 is YYDKDF (reference sequence). The CDR3 DNA reads TGTGCCACCAGCAGAGGACTAGCGGGAGAGCCTACGCAGTATTTT. Residues: CATSRGLAGEPTQYF. The complete variable domain, with remaining parts taken from reference TRBV15 and TRBJ2-3, reads DAMVIQNPRYQVTQFGKPVTLSCSQTLNHNVMYWYQQKSSQAPKLLFHYYDKDFNNEADTPDNFQSRRPNTSFCFLDIRSPGLGDTAMYLCATSRGLAGEPTQYFGPGTRLTVL.

This clonotype has just one count. The gene calls are TRBV6-5 and TRBJ2-3; TRBD2 matches 7 bases. Germline V gene lookup returns CDR1 MNHEY and CDR2 SVGAGI. With V trimmed by 2 bases and J by 0 bases, 8 bases remained unmatched. The CDR3 spans 17 residues. CDR3 nucleotide sequence: TGTGCCAGCAGTTACGCCGGGGCTAGCGGTAGCACAGATACGCAGTATTTT. Protein product: CASSYAGASGSTDTQYF.

This sequence joins TRBV12-3 or TRBV12-4 and TRBJ1-4; possible D gene TRBD1, 5 bases. V lost 3 bases to trimming and J lost 8 bases, with 10 bases between them. This CDR3 contains 13 residues. The CDR3 sequence is CASSFQGAEKLFF. The CDR3 nucleotides read TGTGCCAGCAGTTTCCAGGGTGCCGAAAAACTGTTTTTT.

This clonotype was detected only a few times. V usage is TRBV30 and J usage is TRBJ2-4; possible D gene TRBD2, 6 bases. Matching the DNA end better, TRBJ2-7 makes the J call doubtful. Looked up from germline, CDR1 is GTSNPN and CDR2 is SVGIG (reference sequence). The length of the CDR3 is 13 residues. The DNA for the CDR3 is TGTGCCTGGAGTGTGGGGGAGGTGTACGAGCAGTACTTC. Encoded protein: CAWSVGEVYEQYF.

V gene TRBV7-9 combines with J gene TRBJ2-3, with TRBD1 identical over 10 bases. Germline V CDR1 and CDR2: SEHNR, FQNEAQ (reference sequence). The CDR3 spans 14 residues. With V trimmed by 4 bases and J by 8 bases, 6 bases remained unmatched. CDR3 loop: CASSYGTGDGTQYF. The DNA for the CDR3 is TGTGCCAGCAGCTACGGGACAGGGGACGGTACGCAGTATTTT.

This clonotype turned up a few times. The CDR3 coding sequence is TGTGCCAGCAGTGTTGGGGGTTCCTATGGCTACACCTTC. It codes for CASSVGGSYGYTF. This rearrangement joins TRBV9 to TRBJ1-2, with D possibly matching TRBD1 (5 bases). V was shortened by 5 bases and J by 4 bases, with 12 bases between the two germline ends. CDR1 is SGDLS and CDR2 is YYNGEE in the germline V gene. The CDR3 is 13 amino acids.

V is TRBV14 and J is TRBJ1-2; no clear D gene. V was shortened by 0 bases and J by 5 bases, with 10 bases between the two germline ends. This CDR3 has 14 amino acids. Germline V gene data show CDR1 as SGHDN and CDR2 as FVKESK. The CDR3 loop is CASSQEQLLYGYTF. CDR3 coding DNA: TGTGCCAGCAGCCAAGAACAGCTCCTTTATGGCTACACCTTC.

The chain couples TRBV10-3 to TRBJ2-7; D not resolved. Germline V CDR1 and CDR2: ENHRY, SYGVKD. The CDR3 sequence is 12 residues long. V gave up 5 bases and J gave up 3 bases, with 8 bases separating them. Here the CDR3 DNA reads TGTGCCATCAGTCAAGAACACTACGAGCAGTACTTC. Translating it yields CAISQEHYEQYF.

The chain joins TRBV7-9 to TRBJ1-1; no definite D call. CDR3 length equals 14 residues. Trimming cost V 4 bases and J 1 base, with 10 bases left between them. Germline lookup yields CDR1 SEHNR and CDR2 FQNEAQ (reference sequence). The CDR3: CASSSGPENTEAFF. CDR3 in DNA: TGTGCCAGCAGCTCCGGGCCCGAGAACACTGAAGCTTTCTTT.

This clonotype was counted ten times or more. This chain joins TRBV15 and TRBJ2-7; D possibly corresponds to TRBD1 (6 bases). The CDR3 is made up of 15 amino acids. V lost 0 bases and J 2 bases, leaving 11 bases between the germline ends. The germline CDR1 and CDR2 sequences are LNHNV and YYDKDF (reference sequence). This CDR3 is CATSRDRGSPYEQYF. The CDR3 region has the DNA TGTGCCACCAGCAGAGATAGGGGGTCCCCCTACGAGCAGTACTTC. Full variable domain (outside the CDR3, taken from reference TRBV15 and TRBJ2-7): DAMVIQNPRYQVTQFGKPVTLSCSQTLNHNVMYWYQQKSSQAPKLLFHYYDKDFNNEADTPDNFQSRRPNTSFCFLDIRSPGLGDTAMYLCATSRDRGSPYEQYFGPGTRLTVT.

This clonotype occurred once. At one boundary the junction diverges from the germline segment, which might be a read error. This chain uses TRBV5-1 with TRBJ2-1; 15 bases line up with TRBD2. CDR1 and CDR2 (germline): SGHRS, YFSETQ. The CDR3 has 15 amino acids. The CDR3 bases are TGCGCCAGCAGCCAGGGACTAGCGGGAGGCCCTGAGCGGTTCTTC. It yields the protein CASSQGLAGGPERFF.

This clonotype has more than one count but fewer than ten. The rearrangement uses TRBV18 and TRBJ2-6; 7 bases are a match to TRBD1. V gave up 6 bases and J gave up 1 base; unmatched junction bases: 9. CDR1 and CDR2 from the germline V gene are KGHSH and LQKENI. The CDR3 consists of 17 residues. The CDR3 is CASSLGQAASGANVLTF. The CDR3 DNA follows: TGTGCCAGCTCTCTCGGACAGGCCGCTTCTGGGGCCAACGTCCTGACTTTC.

This clonotype was seen many times. The rearrangement links TRBV7-2 to TRBJ1-4; possibly TRBD1 for D (5 bases). Germline assignment: CDR1 SGHTA and CDR2 FQGNSA. CDR3 length: 15 residues. Trimming cost V 2 bases and J 12 bases, with 19 bases left between them. In DNA, the CDR3 is TGTGCCAGCAGCTTAAATAGGGGTGGCAGGGATGAACTGTTTTTT. Encoded protein: CASSLNRGGRDELFF.

The chain carries TRBV21-1 and TRBJ2-5; the table names TRBD2, a call not compared with the DNA. TRBV21-1 is a pseudogene segment. The CDR3 sequence is 16 residues long. The CDR3 reads CASSKEGVWGQETQYF. The DNA for the CDR3 is TGTGCCAGCAGCAAAGAGGGAGTGTGGGGTCAAGAGACCCAGTACTTC.

The rearrangement links TRBV6-5 to TRBJ1-6; 8 positions match TRBD1. V lost 0 bases, J lost 7 bases, and 8 bases stayed unmatched. The CDR3 spans 17 residues. Germline values: CDR1 MNHEY, CDR2 SVGAGI. The DNA for the CDR3 is TGTGCCAGCAGTTACTCGAACCGACAGGGGCTAAATTCACCCCTCCACTTT. Protein: CASSYSNRQGLNSPLHF.

This clonotype occurred many times. This chain connects TRBV12-3 or TRBV12-4 to TRBJ2-7; D might be TRBD1 or TRBD2, each matching 5 bases. This CDR3 spans 13 amino acids. V was shortened by 5 bases and J by 3 bases, with 11 bases between the two germline ends. The CDR3 spells CASSGTTNYEQYF. As DNA, the CDR3 is TGTGCCAGCAGTGGGACGACCAACTACGAGCAGTACTTC.

The chain joins TRBV4-3 to TRBJ2-5, with 8 positions matching TRBD2. The end of the DNA aligns better with TRBJ2-7, so the J call may be wrong. This CDR3 spans 17 amino acids. Per the germline V gene, CDR1 is LGHNA and CDR2 is YSLEER. CDR3 DNA sequence: TGCGCCAGCAGCCAAGGTTATACGGGAGGGGTGATCTACGAGCAGTACTTC. The encoded protein is CASSQGYTGGVIYEQYF.